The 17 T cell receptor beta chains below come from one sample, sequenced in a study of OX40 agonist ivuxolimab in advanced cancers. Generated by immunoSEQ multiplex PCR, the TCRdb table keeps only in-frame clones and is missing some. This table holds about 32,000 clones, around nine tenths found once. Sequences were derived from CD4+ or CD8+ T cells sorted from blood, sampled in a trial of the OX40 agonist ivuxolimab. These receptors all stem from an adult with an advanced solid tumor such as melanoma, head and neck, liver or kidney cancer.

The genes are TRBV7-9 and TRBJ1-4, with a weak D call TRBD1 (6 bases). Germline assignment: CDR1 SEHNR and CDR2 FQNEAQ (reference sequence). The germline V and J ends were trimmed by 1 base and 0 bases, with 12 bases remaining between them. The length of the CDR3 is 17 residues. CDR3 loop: CASSLVRGASTNEKLFF. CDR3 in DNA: TGTGCCAGCAGCTTAGTTCGGGGGGCGTCAACTAATGAAAAACTGTTTTTT.

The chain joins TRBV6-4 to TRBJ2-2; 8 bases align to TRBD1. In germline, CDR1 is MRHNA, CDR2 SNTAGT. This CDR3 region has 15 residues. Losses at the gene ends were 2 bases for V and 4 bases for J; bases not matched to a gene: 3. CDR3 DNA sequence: TGTGCCAGCAGTGACGGACAGGGAGGCACCGGGGAGCTGTTTTTT. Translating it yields CASSDGQGGTGELFF.

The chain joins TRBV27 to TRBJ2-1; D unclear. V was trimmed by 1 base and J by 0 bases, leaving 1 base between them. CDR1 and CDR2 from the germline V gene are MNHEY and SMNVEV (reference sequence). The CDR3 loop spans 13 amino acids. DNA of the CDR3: TGTGCCAGCAGTTTATACTCCTACAATGAGCAGTTCTTC. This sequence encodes CASSLYSYNEQFF.

CDR3 bases: TGCGCCAGCTCAACGAGGGGACAGGCCTCTGGCTATGGCTACACCTTC. As protein: CASSTRGQASGYGYTF. V usage is TRBV5-1 and J usage is TRBJ1-2; TRBD1 aligns across 8 bases. CDR3 length: 16 residues. Looked up from germline, CDR1 is SGHRS and CDR2 is YFSETQ. Unmatched junction bases numbered 15, after V lost 7 bases and J lost 4 bases.

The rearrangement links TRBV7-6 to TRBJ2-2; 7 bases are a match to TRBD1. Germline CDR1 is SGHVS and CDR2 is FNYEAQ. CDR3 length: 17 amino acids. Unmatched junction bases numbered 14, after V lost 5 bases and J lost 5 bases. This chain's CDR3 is CASSPLTGTGATGELFF. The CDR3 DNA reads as TGTGCCAGCAGCCCTCTTACTGGAACAGGGGCGACCGGGGAGCTGTTTTTT. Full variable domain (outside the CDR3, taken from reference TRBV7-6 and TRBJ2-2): GAGVSQSPRYKVTKRGQDVALRCDPISGHVSLYWYRQALGQGPEFLTYFNYEAQQDKSGLPNDRFSAERPEGSISTLTIQRTEQRDSAMYRCASSPLTGTGATGELFFGEGSRLTVL.

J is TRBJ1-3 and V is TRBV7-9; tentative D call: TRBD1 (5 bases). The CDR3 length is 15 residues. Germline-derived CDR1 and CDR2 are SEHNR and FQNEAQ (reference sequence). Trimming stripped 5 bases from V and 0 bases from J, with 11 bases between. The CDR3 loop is CASSMLGGSGNTIYF. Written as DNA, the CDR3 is TGTGCCAGCAGCATGTTGGGGGGCTCTGGAAACACCATATATTTT. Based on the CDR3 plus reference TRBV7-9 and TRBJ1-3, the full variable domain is DTGVSQNPRHKITKRGQNVTFRCDPISEHNRLYWYRQTLGQGPEFLTYFQNEAQLEKSRLLSDRFSAERPKGSFSTLEIQRTEQGDSAMYLCASSMLGGSGNTIYFGEGSWLTVV.

CDR3 sequence reads: CASSQIAGRFEQYF. As DNA, the CDR3 is TGCGCCAGCAGCCAAATTGCGGGGCGGTTCGAGCAGTACTTC. The genes are TRBV4-3 and TRBJ2-7; D possibly corresponds to TRBD2 (6 bases). The germline V gene encodes CDR1 LGHNA and CDR2 YSLEER. With 2 bases removed from V and 6 bases from J, the gap between germline ends came to 14 bases. The CDR3 is 14 amino acids.

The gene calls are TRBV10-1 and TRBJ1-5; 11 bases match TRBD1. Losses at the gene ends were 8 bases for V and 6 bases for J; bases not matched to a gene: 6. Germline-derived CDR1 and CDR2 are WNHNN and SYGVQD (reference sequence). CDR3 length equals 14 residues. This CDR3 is CASVDRGQSQPQHF. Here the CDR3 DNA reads TGCGCCAGCGTGGACAGGGGGCAGAGTCAGCCCCAGCATTTT.

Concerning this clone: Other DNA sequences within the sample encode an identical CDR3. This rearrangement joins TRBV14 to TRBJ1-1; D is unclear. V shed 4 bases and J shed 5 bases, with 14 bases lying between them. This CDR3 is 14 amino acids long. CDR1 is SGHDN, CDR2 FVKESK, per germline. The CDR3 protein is CASSRALGWTEAFF. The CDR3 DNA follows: TGTGCCAGCAGCCGCGCCCTAGGATGGACTGAAGCTTTCTTT. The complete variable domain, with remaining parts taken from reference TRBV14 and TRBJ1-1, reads EAGVTQFPSHSVIEKGQTVTLRCDPISGHDNLYWYRRVMGKEIKFLLHFVKESKQDESGMPNNRFLAERTGGTYSTLKVQPAELEDSGVYFCASSRALGWTEAFFGQGTRLTVV.

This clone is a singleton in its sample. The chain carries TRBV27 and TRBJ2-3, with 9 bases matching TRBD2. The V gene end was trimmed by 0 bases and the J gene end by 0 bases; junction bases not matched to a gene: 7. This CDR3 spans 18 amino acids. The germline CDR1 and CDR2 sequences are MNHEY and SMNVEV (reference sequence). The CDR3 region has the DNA TGTGCCAGCAGTTTATCGAGGAGGCGGGAGGGTAGCACAGATACGCAGTATTTT. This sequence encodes CASSLSRRREGSTDTQYF.

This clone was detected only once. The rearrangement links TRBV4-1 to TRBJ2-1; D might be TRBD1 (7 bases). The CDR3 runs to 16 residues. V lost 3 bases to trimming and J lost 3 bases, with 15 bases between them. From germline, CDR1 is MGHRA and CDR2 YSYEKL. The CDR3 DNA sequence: TGCGCCAGCAGCCACCAGGGGGGAGGCGACTACAATGAGCAGTTCTTC. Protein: CASSHQGGGDYNEQFF.

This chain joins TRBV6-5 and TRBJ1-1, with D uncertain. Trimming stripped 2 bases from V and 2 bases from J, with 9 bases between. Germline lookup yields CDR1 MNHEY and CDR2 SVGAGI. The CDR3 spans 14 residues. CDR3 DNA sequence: TGTGCCAGCAGTTACAAGGGAGACAACACTGAAGCTTTCTTT. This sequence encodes CASSYKGDNTEAFF.

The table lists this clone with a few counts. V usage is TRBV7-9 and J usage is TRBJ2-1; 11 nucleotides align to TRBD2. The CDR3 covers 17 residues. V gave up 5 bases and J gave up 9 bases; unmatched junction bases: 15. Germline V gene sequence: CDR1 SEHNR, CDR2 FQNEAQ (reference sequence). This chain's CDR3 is CASSRLGGLAGGTEQFF. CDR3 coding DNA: TGTGCCAGCAGCCGCCTCGGGGGGCTAGCGGGAGGCACTGAGCAGTTCTTC.

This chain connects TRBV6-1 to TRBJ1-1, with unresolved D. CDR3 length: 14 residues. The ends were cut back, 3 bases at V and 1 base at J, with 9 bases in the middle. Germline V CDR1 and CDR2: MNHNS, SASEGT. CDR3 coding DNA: TGTGCCAGCAGTGATGTCCCAGAGAACACTGAAGCTTTCTTT. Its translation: CASSDVPENTEAFF.

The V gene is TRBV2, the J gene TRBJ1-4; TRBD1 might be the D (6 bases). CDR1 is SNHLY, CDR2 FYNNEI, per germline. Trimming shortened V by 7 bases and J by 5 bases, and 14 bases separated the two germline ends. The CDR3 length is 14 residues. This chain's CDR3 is CASTRYRENEKLFF. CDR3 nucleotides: TGTGCCAGCACACGGTACAGGGAAAATGAAAAACTGTTTTTT.

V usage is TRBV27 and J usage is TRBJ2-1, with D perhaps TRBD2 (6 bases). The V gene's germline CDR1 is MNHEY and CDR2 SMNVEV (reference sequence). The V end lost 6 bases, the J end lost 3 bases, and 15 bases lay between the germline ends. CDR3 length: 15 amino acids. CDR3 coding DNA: TGTGCCAGCAGCCACCGGGACTCTAACTACAATGAGCAGTTCTTC. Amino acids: CASSHRDSNYNEQFF.

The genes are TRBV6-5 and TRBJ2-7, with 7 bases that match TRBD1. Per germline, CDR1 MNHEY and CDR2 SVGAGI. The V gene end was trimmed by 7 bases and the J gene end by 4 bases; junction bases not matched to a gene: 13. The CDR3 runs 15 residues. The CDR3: CASNPSGGVEYEQYF. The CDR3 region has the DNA TGTGCCAGCAATCCTTCAGGGGGAGTAGAGTACGAGCAGTACTTC.